The clone carrying this TCR beta chain was observed once. The antigen is undetermined. The record originates from a study of T cells in Graves' hyperthyroidism and ophthalmopathy. About the study: Peripheral blood samples were taken at initial diagnosis, prior to any treatment. Study outcomes and limitations: Most thyroid-expanded clonotypes above 0.001 were also found in blood.

Fresh peripheral blood, roughly 9.3 ml, was the source of the PBMCs. RNA transcripts served as the template for amplifying TCR beta CDR3 regions. In the first-round RT-PCR of the TCR CDR3, the HTBI primer set was used. TCRdb re-called the multiplex PCR reads through MiXCR, storing one row per CDR3 protein. Of approximately 530,000 distinct CDR3 sequences listed, 20% were seen once; the top ten hold 47%. The sequenced sample was blood. The clonotype comes from a man between 40 and 49 years old with Graves' ophthalmopathy.

CDR3 loop: CASSLRASGSSYNEQFF. CDR3 sequence (DNA): TGTGCCAGCAGCTTAAGGGCTAGCGGGAGCTCCTACAATGAGCAGTTCTTC. The rearrangement uses TRBV7-6 and TRBJ2-1; 10 bases are a match to TRBD2. V shed 2 bases and J 0 bases; nucleotides not matched to a gene: 4. The CDR3 is 17 amino acids. Germline V gene sequence: CDR1 SGHVS, CDR2 FNYEAQ.